Following are 23 T cell receptor beta chains from one sample sequenced in a study of shared clonotypes between healthy human individuals. The naive CD8 fraction comprised CD45RO-negative cells positively selected for CCR7 and excluded terminally differentiated effector memory CD45RA+ cells. Clones were sequenced by immunoSEQ multiplex PCR, and TCRdb holds only the in-frame ones, with some missing. The sample lists about 2.1 million clones; approximately 94% were seen once. Sequenced: naive CD8+ T cells from PBMCs. The receptor source for this set is a man younger than 35 in good health. Some clones in this sample may be carry-over from other donors' samples.

The rearrangement links TRBV29-1 to TRBJ1-2; D perhaps matches TRBD1 (6 bases). The CDR3 is made up of 17 amino acids. CDR1 SQVTM and CDR2 ANQGSEA come from the germline V gene. The germline V and J ends were trimmed by 6 bases and 4 bases, with 27 bases remaining between them. The CDR3 DNA reads TGCAGCGTACAAATGCCCAGGGACAAGGGCGAGTTCTATGGCTACACCTTC. As protein: CSVQMPRDKGEFYGYTF.

CDR3 sequence reads: CASRDTDTQYF. The CDR3 nucleotides read TGTGCCAGCAGAGACACAGATACGCAGTATTTT. The chain recombines TRBV27 with TRBJ2-3, with D hard to call. V was cut by 6 bases and J by 2 bases, with 3 bases left in between. The CDR3 has 11 amino acids. From germline, CDR1 is MNHEY and CDR2 SMNVEV (reference sequence).

The chain uses TRBV28 and TRBJ1-2, with TRBD1 matching over 8 bases. V was clipped by 2 bases and J by 5 bases; unmatched bases: 4. CDR3 length equals 14 residues. Germline V gene sequence: CDR1 MDHEN, CDR2 SYDVKM. CDR3 nucleotides: TGTGCCAGCAGTTTACACAGGGGGTATTATGGCTACACCTTC. As protein: CASSLHRGYYGYTF.

This chain links TRBV7-9 with TRBJ2-1; D perhaps matches TRBD2 (6 bases). The CDR3 has 16 amino acids. Germline V gene data show CDR1 as SEHNR and CDR2 as FQNEAQ (reference sequence). The ends were cut back, 5 bases at V and 2 bases at J, with 16 bases in the middle. This CDR3 is CASSRTSTQAYNEQFF. CDR3 bases: TGTGCCAGCAGCAGAACTAGCACCCAAGCCTACAATGAGCAGTTCTTC.

This clone showed up just once. V gene TRBV4-3 combines with J gene TRBJ2-5; D call uncertain. The assigned J gene may be wrong: the sequence end matches TRBJ2-7 better. The CDR3 runs 14 residues. Germline CDR1 LGHNA, CDR2 YSLEER. CDR3 in amino acids: CASSQIDGAYEQYF. In nucleotides, the CDR3 is TGCGCCAGCAGCCAGATCGACGGCGCCTACGAGCAGTACTTC.

This clone was seen a single time. The V gene is TRBV27, the J gene TRBJ2-1, with TRBD2 matching 9 bases. CDR1 is MNHEY, CDR2 SMNVEV, per germline (reference sequence). The CDR3 runs 16 residues. The V gene end was trimmed by 3 bases and the J gene end by 0 bases; junction bases not matched to a gene: 3. CDR3 protein: CASSFVSGGSYNEQFF. CDR3 in DNA: TGTGCCAGCAGTTTTGTTAGCGGGGGCTCCTACAATGAGCAGTTCTTC.

J is TRBJ1-5 and V is TRBV7-9, with a possible D match to TRBD1 (5 bases). Deletions cut 4 bases from V and 9 bases from J, with 22 bases between. Germline V gene data show CDR1 as SEHNR and CDR2 as FQNEAQ (reference sequence). The CDR3 is 16 residues long. The CDR3 spells CASSSAGGLVGLPQHF. In nucleotides, the CDR3 is TGTGCCAGCAGCTCCGCCGGGGGACTGGTTGGTCTGCCCCAGCATTTT.

J is TRBJ2-7 and V is TRBV29-1; D remains ambiguous. The germline gives CDR1 SQVTM, CDR2 ANQGSEA. The CDR3 runs to 13 residues. Trimming shortened V by 1 base and J by 0 bases, and 7 bases separated the two germline ends. The CDR3 reads CSVEGPNSYEQYF. CDR3 nucleotides: TGCAGCGTTGAAGGCCCGAACTCCTACGAGCAGTACTTC.

This clone came up once. The chain joins TRBV27 to TRBJ2-7; D call uncertain. Per the germline V gene, CDR1 is MNHEY and CDR2 is SMNVEV (reference sequence). This CDR3 spans 15 amino acids. The V and J ends lost 3 bases and 2 bases respectively, with 14 bases between them. The CDR3 sequence is CASSFGAMIPYEQYF. The CDR3 DNA reads TGTGCCAGCAGTTTCGGTGCTATGATCCCCTACGAGCAGTACTTC.

The gene calls are TRBV19 and TRBJ1-1; D unclear. Germline V gives CDR1 LNHDA, CDR2 SQIVND (reference sequence). This CDR3 comprises 12 residues. V gave up 7 bases and J gave up 4 bases, with 10 bases separating them. The CDR3 region is CASKGRGTEAFF. Written as DNA, the CDR3 is TGTGCCAGTAAAGGCAGAGGCACTGAAGCTTTCTTT.

This chain joins TRBV6-5 and TRBJ2-7; 10 bases fit TRBD1. Losses at the gene ends were 0 bases for V and 3 bases for J; bases not matched to a gene: 5. The CDR3 has 16 amino acids. The germline gives CDR1 MNHEY, CDR2 SVGAGI. The DNA of the CDR3 is TGTGCCAGCAGTTACTCGCAGGGACAGGGGTTCTACGAGCAGTACTTC. The encoded protein is CASSYSQGQGFYEQYF.

The CDR3 region has the DNA TGTGCCAGCAGCCTCGGGACTACCCACTACAATGAGCAGTTCTTC. Translation gives CASSLGTTHYNEQFF. This chain uses TRBV2 with TRBJ2-1, with 7 bases identical to TRBD2. Germline V gene data show CDR1 as SNHLY and CDR2 as FYNNEI. J was trimmed by 3 bases and V by 6 bases; bases with no gene match: 8. The CDR3 consists of 15 residues.

A word on this clone: This may arise from a read error, as a much more abundant clone is one base away. Other DNA sequences in the same sample also yield this CDR3. The rearrangement joins TRBV28 to TRBJ2-7, with TRBD2 as a possible D gene (5 bases). Germline assignment: CDR1 MDHEN and CDR2 SYDVKM. There are 13 residues in the CDR3. Trimming left V 3 bases short and J 0 bases short, with 6 bases between. For the CDR3, the DNA is TGTGCCAGCAGTTTGGGGAGCTCCTACGAGCAGTACTTC. It encodes CASSLGSSYEQYF.

This sequence joins TRBV7-8 and TRBJ2-2; possibly TRBD1 or TRBD2 for D (6 bases each). The ends were cut back, 1 base at V and 5 bases at J, with 14 bases in the middle. CDR1 and CDR2 (germline): SGHVS, FQNEAQ. There are 16 residues in the CDR3. CDR3: CASSLVSGAWTGELFF. The CDR3 DNA follows: TGTGCCAGCAGCTTAGTCTCGGGGGCTTGGACCGGGGAGCTGTTTTTT.

This chain uses TRBV10-3 with TRBJ2-1; D ambiguous. V dropped 0 bases and J dropped 8 bases, with 11 bases sitting between them. Germline V CDR1 and CDR2: ENHRY, SYGVKD. The CDR3 has 14 residues. The CDR3: CAISESRTNDEQFF. CDR3 DNA sequence: TGTGCCATCAGTGAGTCCCGGACCAACGATGAGCAGTTCTTC.

In this sample, this clone turned up once. This chain links TRBV9 with TRBJ1-1; weak D call: TRBD1 (6 bases). Germline V lookup: CDR1 SGDLS, CDR2 YYNGEE. Trimming removed 4 bases at V and 6 bases at J, with 13 bases between. The CDR3 length is 13 residues. CDR3 sequence reads: CASSSTGTPEAFF. CDR3 bases: TGTGCCAGCAGCTCCACCGGGACACCTGAAGCTTTCTTT.

This chain links TRBV11-1 with TRBJ2-7; maybe TRBD1 (5 bases). Between the trimmed V and J ends, which lost 5 bases and 5 bases, there was a span of 7 bases. The CDR3 covers 11 residues. In germline, CDR1 is SGHAT, CDR2 FQDESV (reference sequence). CDR3 bases: TGTGCCAGCAGCGTGGGGCACGAGCAGTACTTC. This sequence encodes CASSVGHEQYF. The full variable domain, in which reference TRBV11-1 and TRBJ2-7 provide the parts outside the CDR3, is EAEVAQSPRYKITEKSQAVAFWCDPISGHATLYWYRQILGQGPELLVQFQDESVVDDSQLPKDRFSAERLKGVDSTLKIQPAELGDSAMYLCASSVGHEQYFGPGTRLTVT.

The V call is TRBV11-3, the J call TRBJ2-1, with a possible D match to TRBD2 (6 bases). The germline V gene encodes CDR1 SGHNT and CDR2 YENEEA. The CDR3 covers 15 residues. The V gene lost 8 bases and the J gene lost 7 bases, with 21 bases spanning the gap. The CDR3, as DNA: TGTGCCAGCGCAGGGCGGGACTCCCCATTAAATGAGCAGTTCTTC. Translation gives CASAGRDSPLNEQFF.

On this clone: Other DNA sequences in the same sample also yield this CDR3. The chain links TRBV7-9 to TRBJ1-4, with TRBD1 identical over 8 bases. There are 15 residues in the CDR3. Germline trimming cut 4 bases from V and 2 bases from J; bases unmatched to any gene: 3. Per the germline V gene, CDR1 is SEHNR and CDR2 is FQNEAQ (reference sequence). CDR3 protein: CASSSGQATNEKLFF. DNA for the CDR3: TGTGCCAGCAGCTCGGGACAGGCGACTAATGAAAAACTGTTTTTT.

J is TRBJ1-3 and V is TRBV27; D call uncertain. CDR1 and CDR2 (germline): MNHEY, SMNVEV (reference sequence). Trimming removed 4 bases at V and 0 bases at J, with 7 bases between. This CDR3 is built from 14 residues. The CDR3 bases are TGTGCCAGCAGTTCAGACCGCTCTGGAAACACCATATATTTT. Amino acid sequence: CASSSDRSGNTIYF.

This chain links TRBV27 with TRBJ2-5, with 9 nucleotides matching TRBD1. From germline, CDR1 is MNHEY and CDR2 SMNVEV (reference sequence). V gave up 9 bases and J gave up 5 bases; unmatched junction bases: 16. This CDR3 spans 16 amino acids. This chain's CDR3 is CASGVLTGTGTETQYF. CDR3 coding DNA: TGTGCCAGTGGGGTCTTGACCGGGACAGGGACGGAGACCCAGTACTTC.

This clone came up once. The chain recombines TRBV14 with TRBJ1-1; 9 positions match TRBD1. Per the germline V gene, CDR1 is SGHDN and CDR2 is FVKESK. V dropped 2 bases and J dropped 7; count of bases not matched to a gene: 8. The CDR3 runs 15 residues. CDR3 in amino acids: CASSQSWDREGEAFF. As DNA, the CDR3 is TGTGCCAGCAGCCAAAGTTGGGACAGGGAGGGTGAAGCTTTCTTT. Combining the CDR3 with reference TRBV14 and TRBJ1-1 gives the whole variable domain EAGVTQFPSHSVIEKGQTVTLRCDPISGHDNLYWYRRVMGKEIKFLLHFVKESKQDESGMPNNRFLAERTGGTYSTLKVQPAELEDSGVYFCASSQSWDREGEAFFGQGTRLTVV.

CDR3 coding DNA: TGTGCCAGCAGCCCGGGACAGGGGGCAGGGGAGACCCAGTACTTC. The encoded protein is CASSPGQGAGETQYF. The chain is built from TRBV11-3 and TRBJ2-5; 12 nucleotides agree with TRBD1. Germline assignment: CDR1 SGHNT and CDR2 YENEEA. The CDR3 contains 15 residues. Trimming removed 5 bases from V and 5 bases from J; junction bases left unmatched: 6.